Sequencing of this T cell receptor (beta chain) was carried out in a study of T-cell memory formation after mild COVID-19. Whole-study context: TCR clusters were mostly donor specific.

On this clonotype: Its antigen is unknown.

Study-level points and caveats: Most CD4+ clones that shrank were in CM and EM, while CD8+ ones turned up in EMRA.

UMIs and sample barcodes were carried by the TCR alpha and TCR beta cDNA libraries that 5'RACE produced using constant-segment primers. Using its own MiXCR run on the 5' RACE reads, TCRdb lists one record per CDR3 protein. Of roughly 350,000 distinct CDR3 sequences listed, approximately 21% were seen once; the top ten hold about 12%. The CDR3 has 16 amino acids. Trimming cost V 4 bases and J 2 bases, with 15 bases left between them. CDR1 and CDR2 (germline): MNHEY, SVGEGT. The material sequenced was PBMCs or a T cell subset sorted from them (not recorded which). The clonotype was recovered from an adult woman who had mild COVID-19 (a few samples of this study predate the infection). Cell type and time point are not known. This rearrangement joins TRBV6-2 or TRBV6-3 to TRBJ1-5, with D possibly matching TRBD1 (6 bases). CDR3 coding DNA: TGTGCCAGCAGTTCACAGGGCCTTGGGGGCAATCAGCCCCAGCATTTT. It specifies CASSSQGLGGNQPQHF.